At least ten counts were recorded for the clone carrying this TCR beta chain. What it binds is not known. The data were obtained in a study of T-cell memory formation after mild COVID-19. Whole-study findings and limits: CD8+ contracting clones occupied EMRA, while CD4+ ones occupied mainly CM and EM.

In germline, CDR1 is DFQATT, CDR2 SNEGSKA (reference sequence). The CDR3 consists of 15 residues. Trimming left V 3 bases short and J 2 bases short, with 14 bases between. TCR alpha and TCR beta cDNA libraries carrying sample barcodes and UMIs came from 5'RACE with constant-segment primers. TCRdb re-analysed the 5' RACE reads in MiXCR, keeping a single row per CDR3 protein. The sample records around 500,000 distinct CDR3 sequences, about 20% being singletons. The TCR was taken from an adult woman who had mild COVID-19 (a few samples of this study predate the infection). Cell type and time point are not known. Source material: PBMCs or a T cell subset sorted from them (not recorded which). V usage is TRBV20-1 and J usage is TRBJ1-5; possibly TRBD1 for D (6 bases). This CDR3 is CSASQTGPRNQPQHF. CDR3 coding DNA: TGCAGTGCTAGTCAAACAGGGCCCCGCAATCAGCCCCAGCATTTT.